A single sample is the source of the 28 T cell receptor beta chains below, sequenced in a study of cytomegalovirus exposure and HLA in healthy donors. Libraries were prepared by immunoSEQ multiplex PCR; TCRdb keeps only in-frame clonotypes and omits some of them. The sample yields roughly 150,000 clones, over 90% seen once. Sequences were obtained from PBMCs. The receptors derive from a man in his late teens or twenties in good health and CMV-seropositive.

The chain links TRBV27 to TRBJ2-1; 9 positions match TRBD2. The CDR3 consists of 14 residues. Germline V gene data show CDR1 as MNHEY and CDR2 as SMNVEV (reference sequence). Trimming at V came to 5 bases and at J to 3 bases, leaving 2 bases not matched to a gene. The CDR3 sequence: CASSAGGNYNEQFF. The CDR3 DNA is TGTGCCAGCAGTGCGGGAGGGAACTACAATGAGCAGTTCTTC.

V is TRBV6-6 and J is TRBJ1-2; 7 bases are a match to TRBD1. V gave up 5 bases and J gave up 4 bases; unmatched junction bases: 10. The CDR3 is made up of 15 amino acids. Germline values: CDR1 MNHNY, CDR2 SVGAGI (reference sequence). The CDR3 region has the DNA TGTGCCAGCAGTCCCCCGGACAGGCCTTCCTATGGCTACACCTTC. It translates to CASSPPDRPSYGYTF.

The chain recombines TRBV10-3 with TRBJ1-1; D gene ambiguous. Germline CDR1 ENHRY, CDR2 SYGVKD. The germline V and J ends were trimmed by 2 bases and 5 bases, with 6 bases remaining between them. The CDR3 extends over 12 amino acids. The CDR3 nucleotides read TGTGCCATCAGTGAGGCCAGAACTGAAGCTTTCTTT. Amino acids: CAISEARTEAFF.

V and J are TRBV28 and TRBJ1-5, with TRBD1 matching 7 bases. V lost 10 bases and J lost 0; bases outside the gene matches: 3. The CDR3 is 13 amino acids. Germline loops: CDR1 MDHEN, CDR2 SYDVKM. CDR3 DNA sequence: TGTGCCACCGACAGGGATAGCAATCAGCCCCAGCATTTT. This translates into CATDRDSNQPQHF.

The gene calls are TRBV7-8 and TRBJ1-2; tentative D call: TRBD1 (5 bases). This CDR3 is built from 13 residues. V was cut by 2 bases and J by 4 bases, with 8 bases left in between. Per germline, CDR1 SGHVS and CDR2 FQNEAQ. CDR3 bases: TGTGCCAGCAGCTTAAGACAGAGCTATGGCTACACCTTC. This encodes CASSLRQSYGYTF. Variable domain in full (rest from reference TRBV7-8 and TRBJ1-2): GAGVSQSPRYKVAKRGQDVALRCDPISGHVSLFWYQQALGQGPEFLTYFQNEAQLDKSGLPSDRFFAERPEGSVSTLKIQRTQQEDSAVYLCASSLRQSYGYTFGSGTRLTVV.

This chain uses TRBV6-5 with TRBJ1-2, with 8 bases that match TRBD1. After removal of 11 bases from V and 6 bases from J, the junction contained 8 bases not matched to a gene. This CDR3 spans 12 amino acids. Germline V gene sequence: CDR1 MNHEY, CDR2 SVGAGI. CDR3 nucleotides: TGTGCCTGCGGGCAGGGGGCCAATGGCTACACCTTC. Translated: CACGQGANGYTF.

The sample holds one count of this clone. The gene calls are TRBV2 and TRBJ2-5, with a possible D match to TRBD1 (6 bases). The CDR3 is made up of 14 amino acids. Germline V lookup: CDR1 SNHLY, CDR2 FYNNEI. V lost 4 bases and J lost 1, with 10 bases in between. The CDR3, as DNA: TGTGCCAGCAGTGTACAGGGATCCCAAGAGACCCAGTACTTC. Translation: CASSVQGSQETQYF.

The rearrangement joins TRBV28 to TRBJ1-6, with D perhaps TRBD1 (6 bases). Trimming left V 6 bases short and J 0 bases short, with 12 bases between. The CDR3 covers 16 residues. The germline V gene has CDR1 MDHEN and CDR2 SYDVKM. DNA for the CDR3: TGTGCCAGCAGACGAGACAGGAGCTCCTATAATTCACCCCTCCACTTT. As protein: CASRRDRSSYNSPLHF.

The J gene is TRBJ2-7, the V gene TRBV2, with 7 bases lining up with TRBD1. This CDR3 has 15 residues. Germline-derived CDR1 and CDR2 are SNHLY and FYNNEI. With 6 bases clipped from V and 0 bases from J, the junction kept 8 bases outside the gene matches. The CDR3 loop is CASREDRLSSYEQYF. CDR3 nucleotides: TGTGCCAGCAGGGAGGACAGGCTCAGCTCCTACGAGCAGTACTTC.

The chain couples TRBV2 to TRBJ2-1, with D possibly being TRBD2 (5 bases). Trimming took 7 bases from V and 4 from J, leaving 8 bases between them. This CDR3 spans 12 amino acids. Germline V gene lookup returns CDR1 SNHLY and CDR2 FYNNEI. The CDR3 DNA reads as TGTGCCAGCAAGGACTCTTACAATGAGCAGTTCTTC. Residues: CASKDSYNEQFF. The entire variable domain, with the rest obtained from reference TRBV2 and TRBJ2-1, is as follows: EPEVTQTPSHQVTQMGQEVILRCVPISNHLYFYWYRQILGQKVEFLVSFYNNEISEKSEIFDDQFSVERPDGSNFTLKIRSTKLEDSAMYFCASKDSYNEQFFGPGTRLTVL.

V and J are TRBV7-6 and TRBJ2-1; 10 bases align to TRBD2. V was pared by 5 bases and J by 1 base, with 2 bases of the junction left unmatched. In germline, CDR1 is SGHVS, CDR2 FNYEAQ. This CDR3 has 15 residues. The CDR3 region is CASSPTSGSYNEQFF. The CDR3 DNA reads TGTGCCAGCAGCCCGACTAGCGGGTCCTACAATGAGCAGTTCTTC.

This clone has a single count. The gene calls are TRBV29-1 and TRBJ2-1; weak D call: TRBD2 (6 bases). The CDR3 has 13 amino acids. Germline loops: CDR1 SQVTM, CDR2 ANQGSEA. V shed 4 bases and J shed 9 bases, with 16 bases lying between them. The CDR3 nucleotides are TGCAGCGTTGCTCGCGGGAAGAGGAGTGAGCAGTTCTTC. This sequence encodes CSVARGKRSEQFF.

V is TRBV5-6 and J is TRBJ2-1; D possibly corresponds to TRBD1 (7 bases). With 3 bases removed from V and 6 bases from J, the gap between germline ends came to 16 bases. Germline values: CDR1 SGHDT, CDR2 YYEEEE. CDR3 size: 15 residues. The CDR3 DNA follows: TGTGCCAGCAGCTCGACAGGGAGGTTTAGCAATGAGCAGTTCTTC. Amino acids: CASSSTGRFSNEQFF.

The chain employs TRBV28 and TRBJ2-7; 7 bases map to TRBD2. J was trimmed by 4 bases and V by 2 bases; bases with no gene match: 14. Germline V gene lookup returns CDR1 MDHEN and CDR2 SYDVKM. The CDR3 totals 17 residues. The CDR3 is CASSLPSGVLPWYEQYF. CDR3 DNA sequence: TGTGCCAGCAGTTTACCTAGCGGAGTTTTACCCTGGTACGAGCAGTACTTC.

V and J are TRBV27 and TRBJ2-2, with 11 bases matching TRBD2. Germline V lookup: CDR1 MNHEY, CDR2 SMNVEV (reference sequence). The CDR3 has 16 amino acids. V gave up 6 bases and J gave up 4 bases; unmatched junction bases: 7. CDR3 sequence reads: CASSPLAGGGTGELFF. The CDR3 DNA reads TGTGCCAGCAGCCCCTTAGCGGGAGGGGGCACCGGGGAGCTGTTTTTT.

The chain links TRBV6-5 to TRBJ2-7; 10 bases line up with TRBD2. The V and J ends lost 2 bases and 2 bases, in that order; junction bases with no gene match: 6. Germline V gene lookup returns CDR1 MNHEY and CDR2 SVGAGI. The CDR3 runs to 16 residues. The CDR3: CASSYGASGSAYEQYF. The CDR3 nucleotides are TGTGCCAGCAGTTACGGGGCTAGCGGGAGTGCCTACGAGCAGTACTTC.

The chain links TRBV9 to TRBJ2-3; 8 bases agree with TRBD1. This CDR3 has 14 amino acids. V lost 6 bases and J lost 2; bases outside the gene matches: 5. Germline V gene data show CDR1 as SGDLS and CDR2 as YYNGEE. CDR3 bases: TGTGCCAGCAACCAGGGGGCCCCCACAGATACGCAGTATTTT. It is translated as CASNQGAPTDTQYF.

This rearrangement joins TRBV28 to TRBJ2-1; TRBD2 matches 9 bases. The length of the CDR3 is 13 residues. CDR1 and CDR2 (germline): MDHEN, SYDVKM. V was pared by 5 bases and J by 8 bases, with 4 bases of the junction left unmatched. Here the CDR3 reads CASSGTSYYEQFF. Here the CDR3 DNA reads TGTGCCAGCAGTGGGACTAGCTATTATGAGCAGTTCTTC.

Concerning this clone itself: The same CDR3 also results from other DNA sequences found in this sample. The chain links TRBV11-3 to TRBJ2-1; D is uncertain. Per the germline V gene, CDR1 is SGHNT and CDR2 is YENEEA. The CDR3 has 14 residues. V gave up 3 bases and J gave up 0 bases, with 6 bases separating them. CDR3 sequence reads: CASSFGSSYNEQFF. Here the CDR3 DNA reads TGTGCCAGCAGCTTCGGTAGCTCCTACAATGAGCAGTTCTTC.

This chain uses TRBV19 with TRBJ2-1; possible D gene TRBD2, 6 bases. V was clipped by 5 bases and J by 8 bases, with 10 bases between them. The CDR3 extends over 12 amino acids. Germline loops: CDR1 LNHDA, CDR2 SQIVND (reference sequence). The CDR3 reads CASSLGEDEQFF. As DNA, the CDR3 is TGTGCCAGTAGTTTAGGGGAGGATGAGCAGTTCTTC.

DNA for the CDR3: TGCGCCAGCAGCTTGGCCGGGGTCGGGAACACTGAAGCTTTCTTT. It specifies CASSLAGVGNTEAFF. V usage is TRBV5-1 and J usage is TRBJ1-1; no definite D call. Trimming removed 0 bases at V and 1 base at J, with 10 bases between. Germline V gene sequence: CDR1 SGHRS, CDR2 YFSETQ. The CDR3 spans 15 residues. Together with reference TRBV5-1 and TRBJ1-1, the CDR3 gives the full variable domain: KAGVTQTPRYLIKTRGQQVTLSCSPISGHRSVSWYQQTPGQGLQFLFEYFSETQRNKGNFPGRFSGRQFSNSRSEMNVSTLELGDSALYLCASSLAGVGNTEAFFGQGTRLTVV.

This clone was seen once. The V and J genes are TRBV18 and TRBJ2-7; the match to TRBD1 covers 8 bases. The V segment lost 3 bases and the J segment 4 bases; nucleotides outside the gene matches: 5. CDR3 length: 14 residues. Germline V gene data show CDR1 as KGHSH and CDR2 as LQKENI. CDR3 amino acids: CASSPTGQAYEQYF. The CDR3 DNA reads TGTGCCAGCTCACCTACGGGACAGGCTTACGAGCAGTACTTC.

The chain joins TRBV5-1 to TRBJ2-2; 9 bases align to TRBD1. The CDR3 length is 16 residues. Per the germline V gene, CDR1 is SGHRS and CDR2 is YFSETQ. After removal of 4 bases from V and 4 bases from J, the junction contained 8 bases not matched to a gene. DNA for the CDR3: TGCGCCAGCAGCAAACAGGGGGCGCGTGGCACCGGGGAGCTGTTTTTT. Its protein product is CASSKQGARGTGELFF. Using reference TRBV5-1 and TRBJ2-2 for the parts outside the CDR3, the full variable domain is KAGVTQTPRYLIKTRGQQVTLSCSPISGHRSVSWYQQTPGQGLQFLFEYFSETQRNKGNFPGRFSGRQFSNSRSEMNVSTLELGDSALYLCASSKQGARGTGELFFGEGSRLTVL.

The rearrangement uses TRBV6-5 and TRBJ2-5; 7 positions agree with TRBD2. CDR3 length: 14 residues. CDR1 is MNHEY, CDR2 SVGAGI, per germline. The trim removed 2 bases at V and 7 bases at J, leaving 7 bases unmatched. The CDR3 nucleotides are TGTGCCAGCAGTTACCGGACTAGAAGTGGGACCCAGTACTTC. Translating it yields CASSYRTRSGTQYF.

This sequence joins TRBV5-1 and TRBJ2-7, with 8 bases fitting TRBD2. V lost 0 bases and J lost 0; bases outside the gene matches: 8. Germline CDR1 is SGHRS and CDR2 is YFSETQ. CDR3 length: 17 amino acids. CDR3 DNA sequence: TGCGCCAGCAGCTTGGTCCCGGCCGGGACTAGCTCCTACGAGCAGTACTTC. It translates to CASSLVPAGTSSYEQYF.

The chain is built from TRBV7-6 and TRBJ2-1, with D maybe TRBD1 (5 bases). Germline CDR1 reads SGHVS; CDR2 reads FNYEAQ. V gave up 3 bases and J gave up 10 bases, with 10 bases separating them. The CDR3 runs 12 residues. The CDR3 DNA is TGTGCCAGCAGCTTGCAGGGCGAGGAGCAGTTCTTC. Translated: CASSLQGEEQFF.

The CDR3: CASSPIAGSSYNEQFF. The DNA for the CDR3 is TGTGCCAGCAGTCCCATTGCGGGGAGCTCCTACAATGAGCAGTTCTTC. V gene TRBV27 combines with J gene TRBJ2-1; weak D call: TRBD2 (6 bases). Germline loops: CDR1 MNHEY, CDR2 SMNVEV (reference sequence). Trimming stripped 5 bases from V and 0 bases from J, with 14 bases between. The CDR3 totals 16 residues.

The V call is TRBV5-1, the J call TRBJ2-5; 9 bases align to TRBD1. V shed 4 bases, J shed 5 bases, and the junction held 9 bases outside the gene matches. Germline loops: CDR1 SGHRS, CDR2 YFSETQ. The CDR3 runs 15 residues. The CDR3 loop is CASSTQGANGETQYF. The CDR3 nucleotides read TGCGCCAGCAGCACACAGGGGGCCAACGGGGAGACCCAGTACTTC.